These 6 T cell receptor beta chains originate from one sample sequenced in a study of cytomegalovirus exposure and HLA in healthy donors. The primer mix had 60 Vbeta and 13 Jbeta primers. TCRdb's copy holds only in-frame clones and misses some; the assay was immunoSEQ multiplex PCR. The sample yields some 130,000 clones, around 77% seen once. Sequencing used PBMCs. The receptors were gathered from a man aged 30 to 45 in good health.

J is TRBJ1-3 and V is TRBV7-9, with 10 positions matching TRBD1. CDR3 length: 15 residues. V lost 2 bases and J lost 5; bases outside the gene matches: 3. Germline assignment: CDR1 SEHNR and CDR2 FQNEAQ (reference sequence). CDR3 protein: CASSLRDRGRNTIYF. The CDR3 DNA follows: TGTGCCAGCAGCTTAAGGGACAGGGGTAGAAACACCATATATTTT.

CDR3 bases: TGTGCCAGCAGTTTATTACTTGGAACTAATGAAAAACTGTTTTTT. Translating gives CASSLLLGTNEKLFF. This chain uses TRBV28 with TRBJ1-4; D uncertain. CDR3 length: 15 residues. Deletions cut 1 base from V and 1 base from J, with 7 bases between. The germline V gene has CDR1 MDHEN and CDR2 SYDVKM.

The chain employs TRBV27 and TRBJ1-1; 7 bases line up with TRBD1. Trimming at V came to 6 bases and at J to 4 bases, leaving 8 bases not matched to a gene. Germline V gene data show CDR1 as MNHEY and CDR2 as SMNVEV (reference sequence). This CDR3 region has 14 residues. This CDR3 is CASSTRGPGTEAFF. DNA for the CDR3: TGTGCCAGCAGCACAAGGGGGCCGGGCACTGAAGCTTTCTTT.

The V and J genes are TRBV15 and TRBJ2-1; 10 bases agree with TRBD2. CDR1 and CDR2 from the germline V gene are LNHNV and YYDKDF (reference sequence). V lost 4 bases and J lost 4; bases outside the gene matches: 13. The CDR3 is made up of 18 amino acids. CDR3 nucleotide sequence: TGTGCCACCAGCAAGGAAATGGGGCGGACTAGCGGATACAATGAGCAGTTCTTC. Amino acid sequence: CATSKEMGRTSGYNEQFF.

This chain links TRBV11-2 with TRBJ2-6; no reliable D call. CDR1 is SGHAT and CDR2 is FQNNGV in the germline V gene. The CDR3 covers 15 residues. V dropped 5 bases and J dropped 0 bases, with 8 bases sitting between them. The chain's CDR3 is CASSPRVSGANVLTF. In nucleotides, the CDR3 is TGTGCCAGCAGCCCCCGGGTCTCTGGGGCCAACGTCCTGACTTTC.

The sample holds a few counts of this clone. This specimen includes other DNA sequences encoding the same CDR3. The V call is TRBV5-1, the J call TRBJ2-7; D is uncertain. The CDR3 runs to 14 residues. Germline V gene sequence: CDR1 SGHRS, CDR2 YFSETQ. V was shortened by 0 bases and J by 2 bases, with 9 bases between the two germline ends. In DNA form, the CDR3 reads TGCGCCAGCAGCTTGGTAGTCCTTCCCTACGAGCAGTACTTC. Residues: CASSLVVLPYEQYF.